This is a list of T cell receptor beta chains from one sample in a study of neurological immune-mediated disorders. TCRdb ran MiXCR on the 5' RACE reads and lists one entry per CDR3 protein. Of 14,000 or so distinct CDR3 sequences listed, 10% are singletons. The sequencing input was PBMCs. These receptors all stem from a middle-aged woman in good health. Each CDR3 is given with its conserved first and last residue. The D gene is left open where the match is weak. Size values are once, few and many counts, or a class for expanded clones, and some rows have none.

d_call,j_call,clone_size,v_call,cdr3_aa,cdr3_nt
TRBD2,TRBJ2-7,many,TRBV6-2/TRBV6-3,CATNSGSSTEQYF,TGTGCCACCAACAGCGGGAGTTCCACCGAGCAGTACTTC
NA,TRBJ1-4,many,TRBV5-6,CASSLGGVVTTNEKLFF,TGTGCCAGCAGCTTGGGAGGCGTCGTAACAACTAATGAAAAACTGTTTTTT
NA,TRBJ2-7,many,TRBV20-1,CSARSQPTYEQYF,TGCAGTGCTAGATCTCAGCCGACCTACGAGCAGTACTTC
NA,TRBJ2-7,many,TRBV5-1,CASSPGQGLYEQYF,TGCGCCAGCTCCCCAGGGCAGGGGCTTTACGAGCAGTACTTC
TRBD2,TRBJ2-1,NA,TRBV5-1,CASSLEPSGWVHEQFF,TGTGCCAGCAGCTTGGAACCTAGCGGGTGGGTTCATGAGCAGTTCTTC
NA,TRBJ2-3,many,TRBV4-1,CASSQEARTTDTQYF,TGCGCCAGCAGCCAAGAGGCCAGGACCACAGATACGCAGTATTTT
NA,TRBJ2-3,many,TRBV12-3/TRBV12-4,CASSLTGRLSTDTQYF,TGTGCCAGCAGTTTAACGGGACGCCTAAGCACAGATACGCAGTATTTT
NA,TRBJ2-7,NA,TRBV11-2,CASSLESGFSNEQYF,TGTGCTAGCAGCTTAGAAAGCGGGTTCTCCAACGAGCAGTACTTC
NA,TRBJ2-2,many,TRBV4-1,CASSHGTAGELFF,TGCGCCAGCAGCCACGGGACCGCCGGGGAGCTGTTTTTT
NA,TRBJ2-5,few,TRBV5-1,CASSGQGQMVGETQYF,TGCGCCAGCAGCGGCCAAGGACAGATGGTGGGAGAGACCCAGTACTTC
NA,TRBJ2-7,many,TRBV4-2,CASSITRGTYEQYF,TGTGCCAGCAGCATCACCCGGGGGACTTACGAGCAGTACTTC